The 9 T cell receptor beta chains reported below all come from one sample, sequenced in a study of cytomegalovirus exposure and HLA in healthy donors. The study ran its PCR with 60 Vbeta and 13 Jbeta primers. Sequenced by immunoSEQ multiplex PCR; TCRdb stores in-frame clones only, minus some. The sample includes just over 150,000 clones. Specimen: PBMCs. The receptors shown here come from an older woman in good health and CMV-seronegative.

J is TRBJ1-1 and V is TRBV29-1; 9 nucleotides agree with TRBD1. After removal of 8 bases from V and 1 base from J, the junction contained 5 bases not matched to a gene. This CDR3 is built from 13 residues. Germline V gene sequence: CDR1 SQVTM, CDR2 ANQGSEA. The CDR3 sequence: CSIGQGRNTEAFF. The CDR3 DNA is TGCAGCATCGGACAGGGGAGGAACACTGAAGCTTTCTTT.

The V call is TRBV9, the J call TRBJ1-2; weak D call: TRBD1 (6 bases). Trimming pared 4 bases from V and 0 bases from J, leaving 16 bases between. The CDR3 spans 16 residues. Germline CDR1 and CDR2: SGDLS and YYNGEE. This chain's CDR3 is CASSLSGGQANYGYTF. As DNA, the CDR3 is TGTGCCAGCAGCCTGTCGGGGGGCCAAGCTAACTATGGCTACACCTTC.

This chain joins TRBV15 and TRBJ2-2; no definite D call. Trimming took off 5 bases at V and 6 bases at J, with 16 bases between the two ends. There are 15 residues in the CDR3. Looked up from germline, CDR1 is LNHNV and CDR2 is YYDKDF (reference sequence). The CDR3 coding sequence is TGTGCCACCAGCCTAGACCACACATACCCCGGGGAGCTGTTTTTT. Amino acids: CATSLDHTYPGELFF.

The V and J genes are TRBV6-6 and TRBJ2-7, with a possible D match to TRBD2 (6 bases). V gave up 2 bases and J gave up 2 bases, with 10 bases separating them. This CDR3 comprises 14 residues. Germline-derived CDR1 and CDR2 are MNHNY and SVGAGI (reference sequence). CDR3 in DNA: TGTGCCAGCAGTTACGGTGGAGGGGCCTACGAGCAGTACTTC. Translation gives CASSYGGGAYEQYF.

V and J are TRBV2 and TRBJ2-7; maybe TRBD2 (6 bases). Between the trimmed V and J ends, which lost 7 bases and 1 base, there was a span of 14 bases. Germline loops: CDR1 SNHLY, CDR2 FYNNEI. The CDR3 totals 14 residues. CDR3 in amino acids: CASNRDFSSYEQYF. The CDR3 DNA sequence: TGTGCCAGCAACCGGGACTTCTCTTCCTACGAGCAGTACTTC.

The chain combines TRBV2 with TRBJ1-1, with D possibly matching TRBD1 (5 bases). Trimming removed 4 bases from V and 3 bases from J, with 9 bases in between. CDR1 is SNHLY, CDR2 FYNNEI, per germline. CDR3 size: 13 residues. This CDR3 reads CASSVKGYTEAFF. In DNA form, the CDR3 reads TGTGCCAGCAGTGTAAAGGGGTACACTGAAGCTTTCTTT.

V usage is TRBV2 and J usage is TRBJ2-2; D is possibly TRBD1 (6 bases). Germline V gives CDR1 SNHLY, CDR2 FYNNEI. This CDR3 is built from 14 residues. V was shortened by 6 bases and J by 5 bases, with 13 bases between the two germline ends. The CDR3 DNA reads TGTGCCAGCAGGATGGGGGCGCGTACCGGGGAGCTGTTTTTT. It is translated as CASRMGARTGELFF.

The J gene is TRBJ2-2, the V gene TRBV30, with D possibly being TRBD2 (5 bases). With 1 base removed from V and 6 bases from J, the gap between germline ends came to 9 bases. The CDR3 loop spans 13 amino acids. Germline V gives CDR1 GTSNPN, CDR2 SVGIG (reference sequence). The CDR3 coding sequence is TGTGCCTGGAGTGGACTATACCCCGGGGAGCTGTTTTTT. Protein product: CAWSGLYPGELFF. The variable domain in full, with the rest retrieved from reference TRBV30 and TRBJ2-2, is SQTIHQWPATLVQPVGSPLSLECTVEGTSNPNLYWYRQAAGRGLQLLFYSVGIGQISSEVPQNLSASRPQDRQFILSSKKLLLSDSGFYLCAWSGLYPGELFFGEGSRLTVL.

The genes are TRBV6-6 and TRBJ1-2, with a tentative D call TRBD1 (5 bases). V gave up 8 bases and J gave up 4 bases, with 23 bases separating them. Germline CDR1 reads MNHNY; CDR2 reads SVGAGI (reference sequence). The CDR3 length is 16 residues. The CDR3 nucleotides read TGTGCCAGCCAAAGTGAAAAAGGGGATCGACGCTATGGCTACACCTTC. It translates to CASQSEKGDRRYGYTF.